A single sample gave rise to the 12 T cell receptor beta chains below, sequenced in a study of a mutant IDH1 vaccine in newly diagnosed glioma (dated by TCRdb to the early 2020s). Their cognate antigens are unknown. Read against the paper, the sample's time point label means: week 35, safety follow-up. Each vaccine dose, consisting of 300 ug of a 20-mer mutant IDH1 peptide in Montanide, was administered subcutaneously with topical imiquimod. The library was produced with the immunoSEQ multiplex PCR assay. As stored in TCRdb, this immuneACCESS dataset retains in-frame rearrangements with V and J assigned. A fraction of the clones does not appear; measured against another copy, unresolved V genes explain less than half of the discrepancy, and the remainder lacks a known reason. The sample table records 29,000 or so clones; about 70% of these occur just once. The ten largest make up approximately 7.5% of the sample.

The sequencing used PBMCs, collected from a glioma patient whose treatment included an IDH1 peptide vaccine. Source of these receptors: a man aged 45 to 65 with glioma.

This clone was seen only a few times. The J gene is TRBJ1-2, the V gene TRBV6-5; D call uncertain. Germline-derived CDR1 and CDR2 are MNHEY and SVGAGI. CDR3 length: 11 amino acids. V shed 6 bases and J shed 6 bases, with 8 bases lying between them. The CDR3 loop reads CASRTPHGYTF. The CDR3 region has the DNA TGTGCCAGCAGGACTCCCCATGGCTACACCTTC.

This chain uses TRBV5-1 with TRBJ2-5, with D tentatively TRBD2 (7 bases). V dropped 4 bases and J dropped 4 bases, with 17 bases sitting between them. Germline V gene sequence: CDR1 SGHRS, CDR2 YFSETQ. The CDR3 totals 15 residues. CDR3 DNA sequence: TGCGCCAGCAGCAGGGAGGGGGGGGCGAGAGAGACCCAGTACTTC. As protein: CASSREGGARETQYF.

This chain uses TRBV4-1 with TRBJ1-5, with a tentative D call TRBD1 (5 bases). The CDR3 covers 14 residues. In germline, CDR1 is MGHRA, CDR2 YSYEKL. The germline V and J ends were trimmed by 3 bases and 7 bases, with 13 bases remaining between them. CDR3 in amino acids: CASSQGTGGQPQHF. CDR3 sequence (DNA): TGCGCCAGCAGCCAGGGGACGGGGGGGCAGCCCCAGCATTTT.

The chain couples TRBV5-1 to TRBJ2-7, with D possibly matching TRBD1 (6 bases). Germline CDR1 is SGHRS and CDR2 is YFSETQ. This CDR3 is built from 13 residues. V was trimmed by 2 bases and J by 5 bases, leaving 11 bases between them. In DNA form, the CDR3 reads TGCGCCAGCAGCTTCAGGGGCATGGACGAGCAGTACTTC. The encoded protein is CASSFRGMDEQYF.

The V gene is TRBV4-3, the J gene TRBJ1-5; 8 bases line up with TRBD1. This CDR3 comprises 13 residues. CDR1 and CDR2 from the germline V gene are LGHNA and YSLEER. V dropped 1 base and J dropped 7; count of bases not matched to a gene: 0. The CDR3 region is CASSQAGGQPQHF. The CDR3, as DNA: TGCGCCAGCAGCCAAGCAGGGGGCCAGCCCCAGCATTTT.

This chain connects TRBV30 to TRBJ1-3, with D uncertain. The V gene lost 5 bases and the J gene lost 8 bases, with 7 bases spanning the gap. Germline CDR1 is GTSNPN and CDR2 is SVGIG (reference sequence). CDR3 length: 10 residues. The DNA for the CDR3 is TGTGCCTGGGGAAGGTACACCATATATTTT. Amino acids: CAWGRYTIYF.

This chain joins TRBV4-3 and TRBJ1-5; D gene uncertain. Germline values: CDR1 LGHNA, CDR2 YSLEER. The CDR3 extends over 17 amino acids. The V and J ends lost 1 base and 10 bases respectively, with 23 bases between them. The CDR3 loop reads CASSQVLVDRRSGPQHF. CDR3 coding DNA: TGCGCCAGCAGCCAAGTCCTGGTTGATCGGCGGTCAGGACCCCAGCATTTT.

This clone has only a few counts. V and J are TRBV5-1 and TRBJ2-5; D unresolved. This CDR3 is built from 13 residues. Germline V gene data show CDR1 as SGHRS and CDR2 as YFSETQ. V dropped 4 bases and J dropped 6 bases, with 13 bases sitting between them. CDR3 loop: CASSHGPPQTQYF. CDR3 in DNA: TGCGCCAGCAGCCACGGCCCTCCCCAGACCCAGTACTTC.

This clone showed up just a few times. The chain employs TRBV29-1 and TRBJ2-3; D is undetermined. This CDR3 spans 11 amino acids. The germline V gene encodes CDR1 SQVTM and CDR2 ANQGSEA. V lost 4 bases and J lost 4, with 6 bases in between. CDR3 loop: CSVGAADTQYF. As DNA, the CDR3 is TGCAGCGTTGGGGCAGCAGATACGCAGTATTTT.

This clone was detected only a few times. The chain is built from TRBV5-8 and TRBJ1-1; D remains ambiguous. V was trimmed by 0 bases and J by 0 bases, leaving 9 bases between them. CDR1 and CDR2 from the germline V gene are SGHTS and YDEGEE. This CDR3 comprises 15 residues. CDR3 residues: CASSLVISMNTEAFF. In nucleotides, the CDR3 is TGTGCCAGCAGCTTGGTTATCTCGATGAACACTGAAGCTTTCTTT.

This rearrangement joins TRBV29-1 to TRBJ2-5, with 8 bases fitting TRBD1. In germline, CDR1 is SQVTM, CDR2 ANQGSEA. The junction had 11 bases not matched to a gene; V was cut back by 6 bases and J by 5 bases. CDR3 length: 14 residues. The CDR3 region is CSVGTGLLVETQYF. The CDR3 nucleotides read TGCAGCGTCGGGACAGGCCTGTTGGTTGAGACCCAGTACTTC. Supplemented by reference TRBV29-1 and TRBJ2-5, the full variable domain reads SAVISQKPSRDICQRGTSLTIQCQVDSQVTMMFWYRQQPGQSLTLIATANQGSEATYESGFVIDKFPISRPNLTFSTLTVSNMSPEDSSIYLCSVGTGLLVETQYFGPGTRLLVL.

The J gene is TRBJ2-1, the V gene TRBV9, with no clear D. V lost 3 bases to trimming and J lost 7 bases, with 8 bases between them. The CDR3 contains 12 residues. Germline V gene data show CDR1 as SGDLS and CDR2 as YYNGEE. CDR3 protein: CASSENMNEQFF. For the CDR3, the DNA is TGTGCCAGCAGCGAAAACATGAATGAGCAGTTCTTC.